These 10 T cell receptor beta chains were sequenced from one sample in a study of blood T cell repertoires in COVID-19. Assay used: immunoSEQ multiplex PCR; TCRdb lists only in-frame clones, some missing. This sample has more than 95,000 clones, with roughly four fifths found just once. Sequencing was performed on peripheral blood. All receptors derive from a man between 70 and 80 years old with active or convalescent COVID-19.

The chain employs TRBV6-5 and TRBJ1-1; 9 bases are a match to TRBD1. The germline V gene encodes CDR1 MNHEY and CDR2 SVGAGI. The CDR3 extends over 15 amino acids. J gave up 0 bases and V 4 bases, and 3 bases lay outside the gene matches. CDR3 nucleotide sequence: TGTGCCAGCAGTTTAAGGACAGGGGTGAACACTGAAGCTTTCTTT. It is translated as CASSLRTGVNTEAFF.

In this sample, this clone turned up once. This chain uses TRBV6-6 with TRBJ2-1; the D gene is possibly TRBD1 (6 bases). The CDR3 sequence is 13 residues long. Trimming took off 2 bases at V and 9 bases at J, with 11 bases between the two ends. Per germline, CDR1 MNHNY and CDR2 SVGAGI (reference sequence). The CDR3 nucleotides read TGTGCCAGCAGTTACGGCACAGGGAGTGAGCAGTTCTTC. This encodes CASSYGTGSEQFF.

The chain links TRBV4-1 to TRBJ1-3; weak D call: TRBD1 (6 bases). V was cut by 1 base and J by 1 base, with 11 bases left in between. Germline-derived CDR1 and CDR2 are MGHRA and YSYEKL. The CDR3 length is 16 residues. The CDR3 nucleotides are TGCGCCAGCAGCCAAGGACAGGCAGTTTCTGGAAACACCATATATTTT. Its protein is CASSQGQAVSGNTIYF.

This chain uses TRBV7-9 with TRBJ1-1; no reliable D call. Germline V gene lookup returns CDR1 SEHNR and CDR2 FQNEAQ (reference sequence). The CDR3 has 14 residues. V was clipped by 3 bases and J by 5 bases, with 13 bases between them. The CDR3 nucleotides are TGTGCCAGCAGCTTGCCTGGAGGAGGGACTGAAGCTTTCTTT. It specifies CASSLPGGGTEAFF.

In this sample, this clone turned up once. This chain links TRBV7-9 with TRBJ1-4; 9 nucleotides match TRBD1. The germline V gene has CDR1 SEHNR and CDR2 FQNEAQ (reference sequence). J gave up 4 bases and V 5 bases, and 8 bases lay outside the gene matches. The CDR3 covers 16 residues. The chain's CDR3 is CASSRGQGAYNEKLFF. The CDR3 nucleotides read TGTGCCAGCAGCCGGGGACAGGGCGCGTATAATGAAAAACTGTTTTTT.

This clone was detected only a few times. The chain carries TRBV4-2 and TRBJ1-6; 7 nucleotides match TRBD1. This CDR3 has 18 residues. Looked up from germline, CDR1 is LGHNA and CDR2 is YNFKEQ. The V segment lost 2 bases and the J segment 0 bases; nucleotides outside the gene matches: 7. The CDR3 DNA reads as TGTGCCAGCAGCCAACGGCAGGGGGGAGGCTCCTATAATTCACCCCTCCACTTT. Translation: CASSQRQGGGSYNSPLHF.

The chain recombines TRBV6-6 with TRBJ2-3; TRBD2 matches 9 bases. The V gene end was trimmed by 4 bases and the J gene end by 6 bases; junction bases not matched to a gene: 8. The CDR3 consists of 15 residues. Germline CDR1 reads MNHNY; CDR2 reads SVGAGI (reference sequence). CDR3 amino acids: CASSSKRGERDTQYF. DNA of the CDR3: TGTGCCAGCAGTTCCAAGCGGGGGGAGCGGGATACGCAGTATTTT.

The table lists this clone with a few counts. This rearrangement joins TRBV10-3 to TRBJ1-1; TRBD1 might be the D (5 bases). Trimming cost V 6 bases and J 1 base, with 12 bases left between them. Germline CDR1 is ENHRY and CDR2 is SYGVKD. The CDR3 runs 14 residues. In DNA, the CDR3 is TGTGCCATCAGAGACAGCACTCCGAACACTGAAGCTTTCTTT. This encodes CAIRDSTPNTEAFF.

This chain uses TRBV7-2 with TRBJ1-1, with 8 positions matching TRBD1. The V gene end was trimmed by 6 bases and the J gene end by 7 bases; junction bases not matched to a gene: 10. The CDR3 consists of 14 residues. Germline lookup yields CDR1 SGHTA and CDR2 FQGNSA. Here the CDR3 reads CASRVQGALGEAFF. As DNA, the CDR3 is TGTGCCAGCAGGGTTCAGGGGGCTTTAGGTGAAGCTTTCTTT.

This clone was found once. The genes are TRBV4-3 and TRBJ2-5; unclear D gene. The CDR3 has 14 amino acids. Trimming cost V 0 bases and J 4 bases, with 9 bases left between them. The germline CDR1 and CDR2 sequences are LGHNA and YSLEER. Here the CDR3 DNA reads TGCGCCAGCAGCCAAGATCTAGGCTCAGAGACCCAGTACTTC. Amino acids: CASSQDLGSETQYF.